Each of the 24 T cell receptor beta chains below was sequenced from the same sample in a study of shared clonotypes between healthy human individuals. The data were produced by immunoSEQ multiplex PCR, yet TCRdb's version contains in-frame clones alone and is incomplete. The sample consists of about half a million clones, almost 80% of them appearing once. The specimen was PBMCs. The source is a woman aged 40 to 50 in good health. Some clones in this sample may be carry-over from other donors' samples.

The chain recombines TRBV7-9 with TRBJ2-1; 7 nucleotides match TRBD1. After removal of 5 bases from V and 5 bases from J, the junction contained 3 bases not matched to a gene. CDR3 length equals 13 residues. The germline V gene encodes CDR1 SEHNR and CDR2 FQNEAQ (reference sequence). The CDR3 DNA reads TGTGCCAGCAGCGCGACAGGGAACAATGAGCAGTTCTTC. It is translated as CASSATGNNEQFF.

The chain joins TRBV2 to TRBJ1-1, with a tentative D call TRBD1 (6 bases). CDR1 and CDR2 (germline): SNHLY, FYNNEI. The CDR3 loop spans 15 amino acids. Trimming shortened V by 4 bases and J by 3 bases, and 15 bases separated the two germline ends. The CDR3 here is CASSGTVLGYTEAFF. CDR3 DNA: TGTGCCAGCAGTGGGACAGTGCTGGGCTACACTGAAGCTTTCTTT.

This chain connects TRBV5-1 to TRBJ2-1; the match to TRBD2 covers 12 bases. This CDR3 comprises 15 residues. V lost 4 bases, J lost 8 bases, and 7 bases stayed unmatched. Per the germline V gene, CDR1 is SGHRS and CDR2 is YFSETQ. DNA for the CDR3: TGCGCCAGCAGCACCCTAGCGGGAGGGCCGGATGAGCAGTTCTTC. Encoded protein: CASSTLAGGPDEQFF.

About this clone itself: It is likely a read error: a sequence one base away is far more abundant. This chain connects TRBV20-1 to TRBJ1-2; TRBD1 might be the D (5 bases). The germline gives CDR1 DFQATT, CDR2 SNEGSKA (reference sequence). This CDR3 is built from 11 residues. The CDR3 here is CRASRGEGYTF. DNA of the CDR3: TGCAGAGCTAGCCGGGGGGAAGGCTACACCTTC.

The chain carries TRBV5-1 and TRBJ1-1, with TRBD1 identical over 10 bases. Germline CDR1 SGHRS, CDR2 YFSETQ. CDR3 length: 15 residues. The junction had 5 bases not matched to a gene; V was cut back by 0 bases and J by 6 bases. The CDR3 coding sequence is TGCGCCAGCAGCTTGGGACAGGGGGCGCAGTCTGAAGCTTTCTTT. Translation: CASSLGQGAQSEAFF.

In its sample, this clone was seen a few times. The chain carries TRBV11-2 and TRBJ2-7; D is unresolved. The CDR3 contains 11 residues. Germline CDR1 SGHAT, CDR2 FQNNGV. V lost 5 bases and J lost 9, with 11 bases in between. CDR3 loop: CASSHEKGQYF. The CDR3 nucleotides are TGTGCCAGCAGCCACGAAAAGGGGCAGTACTTC. Combining the CDR3 with reference TRBV11-2 and TRBJ2-7 gives the whole variable domain EAGVAQSPRYKIIEKRQSVAFWCNPISGHATLYWYQQILGQGPKLLIQFQNNGVVDDSQLPKDRFSAERLKGVDSTLKIQPAKLEDSAVYLCASSHEKGQYFGPGTRLTVT.

This clone was seen just once. The chain is built from TRBV7-9 and TRBJ2-2, with D hard to call. Germline V CDR1 and CDR2: SEHNR, FQNEAQ (reference sequence). Between the trimmed V and J ends, which lost 0 bases and 6 bases, there was a span of 11 bases. The CDR3 consists of 15 residues. CDR3 loop: CASSLAGRAAGELFF. The CDR3 DNA reads as TGTGCCAGCAGCTTAGCTGGACGAGCAGCCGGGGAGCTGTTTTTT.

Only a few counts were recorded for this clone. The V and J genes are TRBV29-1 and TRBJ2-3, with TRBD1 matching over 7 bases. V dropped 2 bases and J dropped 1; count of bases not matched to a gene: 3. The CDR3 length is 14 residues. Germline CDR1 SQVTM, CDR2 ANQGSEA. This CDR3 is CSVENGQGTDTQYF. Here the CDR3 DNA reads TGCAGCGTTGAAAACGGACAGGGCACAGATACGCAGTATTTT.

The chain uses TRBV18 and TRBJ2-3; TRBD2 aligns across 14 bases. CDR1 is KGHSH and CDR2 is LQKENI in the germline V gene. The CDR3 has 16 amino acids. After removal of 2 bases from V and 6 bases from J, the junction contained 4 bases not matched to a gene. The DNA for the CDR3 is TGTGCCAGCTCACCAAGACTAGCGGGAGGGTCCGATACGCAGTATTTT. It codes for CASSPRLAGGSDTQYF.

This clone was picked up a small number of times. The chain uses TRBV4-2 and TRBJ2-7, with D unclear. Germline V CDR1 and CDR2: LGHNA, YNFKEQ. CDR3 length equals 15 residues. Trimming removed 2 bases at V and 2 bases at J, with 13 bases between. CDR3 nucleotide sequence: TGTGCCAGCAGCCAATCCCCAGACGGACCCTACGAGCAGTACTTC. Protein: CASSQSPDGPYEQYF.

About this clone itself: This clone may be a read error of a much larger clone one base away. The sample carries other DNA sequences with the same CDR3. V and J are TRBV7-6 and TRBJ2-5; D is uncertain. This CDR3 has 12 amino acids. Trimming stripped 1 base from V and 5 bases from J, with 5 bases between. The V gene's germline CDR1 is SGHVS and CDR2 FNYEAQ. The CDR3 reads CASSLDGETQYF. CDR3 sequence (DNA): TGTGCCAGCAGCTTAGATGGGGAGACCCAGTACTTC.

The gene calls are TRBV19 and TRBJ2-5; D is perhaps TRBD1 or TRBD2 (5 bases each). The germline V gene has CDR1 LNHDA and CDR2 SQIVND (reference sequence). The V end lost 4 bases, the J end lost 0 bases, and 9 bases lay between the germline ends. This CDR3 is 14 amino acids long. The CDR3 nucleotides are TGTGCCAGTAGTACCGGGACCAACCAAGAGACCCAGTACTTC. It yields the protein CASSTGTNQETQYF.

This chain uses TRBV7-9 with TRBJ1-3; maybe TRBD1 (6 bases). This CDR3 has 14 amino acids. In germline, CDR1 is SEHNR, CDR2 FQNEAQ (reference sequence). Trimming stripped 5 bases from V and 3 bases from J, with 11 bases between. In nucleotides, the CDR3 is TGTGCCAGCAGCCCCACAGGGTATGGAAACACCATATATTTT. Translation gives CASSPTGYGNTIYF.

The chain is built from TRBV19 and TRBJ1-5; D gene ambiguous. The CDR3 spans 14 residues. The germline CDR1 and CDR2 sequences are LNHDA and SQIVND (reference sequence). V lost 7 bases and J 7 bases, leaving 17 bases between the germline ends. The CDR3 nucleotides are TGTGCCAGTACCGATTCAGGCTCCGGGCAGCCCCAGCATTTT. It encodes CASTDSGSGQPQHF.

The rearrangement uses TRBV4-3 and TRBJ2-1, with D perhaps matching TRBD1 or TRBD2 (6 bases each). The CDR3 has 17 amino acids. The V gene's germline CDR1 is LGHNA and CDR2 YSLEER. V shed 3 bases and J shed 2 bases, with 17 bases lying between them. The CDR3 bases are TGCGCCAGCAGCCAGAGAGGAGGGGGTATGCCCTACAATGAGCAGTTCTTC. This encodes CASSQRGGGMPYNEQFF.

V gene TRBV5-4 combines with J gene TRBJ1-2; D call uncertain. V lost 4 bases and J 8 bases, leaving 18 bases between the germline ends. The CDR3 consists of 14 residues. Looked up from germline, CDR1 is SGHNT and CDR2 is YYREEE (reference sequence). The CDR3 loop reads CASSPWTSMEGYTF. In nucleotides, the CDR3 is TGTGCCAGCAGCCCCTGGACTTCGATGGAGGGCTACACCTTC.

To note about this clone: This may be a read error, as it is one base from a much larger clone. V and J are TRBV9 and TRBJ1-5; D is unclear. The CDR3 sequence is 15 residues long. V was clipped by 4 bases and J by 12 bases, with 23 bases between them. The V gene's germline CDR1 is SGDLS and CDR2 YYNGEE. Here the CDR3 DNA reads TGTGCCAGCAGCCCCACGGCGAACGACCTTCGGCTCCAGCATTTT. This gives the protein CASSPTANDLRLQHF.

The J gene is TRBJ1-4, the V gene TRBV2, with D possibly being TRBD1 (6 bases). V was cut by 4 bases and J by 8 bases, with 14 bases left in between. The CDR3 spans 14 residues. Germline V lookup: CDR1 SNHLY, CDR2 FYNNEI. This CDR3 is CASSGQVAWEKLFF. DNA of the CDR3: TGTGCCAGCAGTGGACAGGTCGCGTGGGAAAAACTGTTTTTT.

The chain has TRBV5-1 and TRBJ2-2; D is perhaps TRBD1 (5 bases). The CDR3 loop spans 15 amino acids. Trimming took 0 bases from V and 5 from J, leaving 11 bases between them. CDR1 and CDR2 from the germline V gene are SGHRS and YFSETQ. DNA of the CDR3: TGCGCCAGCAGCTTGGGGGGCGGTGAGACCGGGGAGCTGTTTTTT. Protein: CASSLGGGETGELFF.

This clone was observed at least ten times. Within the sample, other DNA sequences also encode this same CDR3. The V call is TRBV6-6, the J call TRBJ1-6, with D uncertain. Germline V gene lookup returns CDR1 MNHNY and CDR2 SVGAGI (reference sequence). The CDR3 has 14 residues. Trimming pared 3 bases from V and 8 bases from J, leaving 11 bases between. CDR3 in amino acids: CASSYAGVDSPLHF. The DNA for the CDR3 is TGTGCCAGCAGTTATGCCGGGGTTGATTCACCCCTCCACTTT.

The chain uses TRBV7-2 and TRBJ2-5; 7 nucleotides match TRBD2. The junction had 9 bases not matched to a gene; V was cut back by 5 bases and J by 3 bases. From germline, CDR1 is SGHTA and CDR2 FQGNSA. This CDR3 spans 15 amino acids. This chain's CDR3 is CASSPPAGVKETQYF. The CDR3 nucleotides read TGTGCCAGCAGCCCCCCTGCGGGAGTAAAAGAGACCCAGTACTTC.

V usage is TRBV6-5 and J usage is TRBJ1-2; no reliable D call. The CDR3 totals 15 residues. V gave up 0 bases and J gave up 4 bases, with 12 bases separating them. In germline, CDR1 is MNHEY, CDR2 SVGAGI. CDR3 sequence: CASSYSALPSYGYTF. Here the CDR3 DNA reads TGTGCCAGCAGTTACTCCGCATTACCGAGCTATGGCTACACCTTC.

CDR3 residues: CASSLGPGGSEAFF. In DNA, the CDR3 is TGCGCCAGCAGCTTGGGTCCGGGGGGATCTGAAGCTTTCTTT. The rearrangement links TRBV5-1 to TRBJ1-1, with TRBD1 as a possible D gene (5 bases). The length of the CDR3 is 14 residues. Trimming took 0 bases from V and 6 from J, leaving 12 bases between them. Germline CDR1 reads SGHRS; CDR2 reads YFSETQ.

The V call is TRBV11-2, the J call TRBJ2-2, with D hard to call. CDR1 is SGHAT, CDR2 FQNNGV, per germline. The CDR3 spans 16 residues. Trimming pared 1 base from V and 0 bases from J, leaving 9 bases between. The CDR3 sequence is CASSLAYGSNTGELFF. The CDR3 DNA is TGTGCCAGCAGCTTAGCGTACGGGTCGAACACCGGGGAGCTGTTTTTT.